The T cell receptor beta chain described here comes from a study of blood T cell repertoires in COVID-19. Study-wide context: Some COVID-19 samples were acute and others convalescent; all came from the United States, Italy and Spain. PBMCs, B-cell-depleted T cells, or T cells provided the cDNA or gDNA that made up the material.

In the authors' methods: Counts of nucleated cells, estimated from reference gene primer amplification, were obtained. Sequenced by immunoSEQ multiplex PCR; TCRdb stores in-frame clones only, minus some. The V and J calls and clone size come from that table; D and trimming were worked out from the DNA. Of 50,000 to 60,000 clones in the sample, 85% to 90% were seen once. This CDR3 spans 15 amino acids. CDR1 and CDR2 from the germline V gene are LNHNV and YYDKDF (reference sequence). The ends lost 2 bases at V and 5 bases at J; junction bases unmatched: 4. The clonotype originates from a man of 80 years or more with active or convalescent COVID-19. Specimen: peripheral blood. V is TRBV15 and J is TRBJ2-2, with TRBD1 matching 8 bases. The CDR3 coding sequence is TGTGCCACCAGCAGACAGGGGGCCTTAACCGGGGAGCTGTTTTTT. Translating gives CATSRQGALTGELFF. The full variable domain, completed using reference TRBV15 and TRBJ2-2, is DAMVIQNPRYQVTQFGKPVTLSCSQTLNHNVMYWYQQKSSQAPKLLFHYYDKDFNNEADTPDNFQSRRPNTSFCFLDIRSPGLGDTAMYLCATSRQGALTGELFFGEGSRLTVL.